The source of this T cell receptor beta chain is a study of response to subunit inactivated influenza vaccine. Study results and limitations: The authors offered the suggestion that each seasonal influenza vaccination recruits few new T cells.

This CDR3 is built from 17 residues. Germline V lookup: CDR1 DFQATT, CDR2 SNEGSKA (reference sequence). V lost 0 bases to trimming and J lost 6 bases, with 21 bases between them. TCRdb redid the calling of the RT-PCR reads with MiXCR, one entry per CDR3 protein. The top ten hold 10% of the sample, which has about 800,000 distinct CDR3 sequences, around 20% seen once. In the case of this clonotype: The target antigen is unknown.

This chain links TRBV20-1 with TRBJ2-1; either TRBD1 or TRBD2 may supply D (5 bases each). The source of this sequence is a middle-aged man who received an inactivated influenza vaccine. The sequenced sample was PBMCs from blood, obtained 4 to 6 days after vaccination. The CDR3 DNA reads TGCAGTGCTAGAGATTCGGGGACCGGGCACCGGCGCAATGAGCAGTTCTTC. Its protein is CSARDSGTGHRRNEQFF.